This T cell receptor beta chain was recorded in a study of blood T cell repertoires in COVID-19. About the study: Whether acute or convalescent, the COVID-19 samples came from the United States, Italy and Spain.

Only in-frame clones appear in the TCRdb table, and some are missing; sequencing was by immunoSEQ multiplex PCR. The table shows 140,000 to 150,000 clones, with roughly 79% occurring only once. Losses at the gene ends were 1 base for V and 8 bases for J; bases not matched to a gene: 7. CDR1 is LNHNV, CDR2 YYDKDF, per germline (reference sequence). The CDR3 runs to 15 residues. The specimen was peripheral blood. The source of this sequence is a human donor with acute or convalescent COVID-19. The donor label of this sample is uncertain. V is TRBV15 and J is TRBJ2-1, with 8 nucleotides matching TRBD1. The CDR3 DNA sequence: TGTGCCACCAGCAGAGCCCTGCAGGGGGCTCATGAGCAGTTCTTC. It translates to CATSRALQGAHEQFF.